The clone carrying this T cell receptor (beta chain) was seen only once. Its target is not known. The data originate from a study of vaccination and CD4 T cells after COVID-19. Study information: Samples after vaccination came a median approximately 70 days past dose two, ranging 14 to 241. General observations from the study: Convalescent patients gained a median approximately 90% of their reactive clones only post-vaccination.

The germline CDR1 and CDR2 sequences are SNHLY and FYNNEI. V lost 6 bases and J 3 bases, leaving 15 bases between the germline ends. This CDR3 has 15 residues. TCRdb redid the calling of the PCR reads with MiXCR, one entry per CDR3 protein. The sample lists tens of thousands of distinct CDR3 sequences; 50% to 65% were seen once. The specimen comprised CD4+ T cells from blood, sampled before SARS-CoV-2 vaccination. J is TRBJ1-5 and V is TRBV2; D perhaps matches TRBD1 (5 bases). The sequence was collected from a human donor who had recovered from COVID-19. DNA of the CDR3: TGTGCCAGCAGGGATATTCAGGGTCCCAATCAGCCCCAGCATTTT. Encoded protein: CASRDIQGPNQPQHF.